The 14 T cell receptor beta chains in this list originate from one sample, sequenced in a study of regulatory T cells in long-lasting Graves disease. Researchers made TCR beta libraries by using iRepertoire HTBI primers and running Arm-PCR on CDR3 regions. Via MiXCR, TCRdb re-called the multiplex PCR reads, giving one row per CDR3 protein. Of a few hundred thousand distinct CDR3 sequences listed, 20% to 30% are singletons. As for time point: persistent/refractory GD, antithyroid drugs over 5 years with positive TRAb. Researchers made the TCR library from RNA that was extracted from PBMCs. Sequences were derived from peripheral blood mononuclear cells (PBMCs), sampled when the disease was refractory, from a patient treated with antithyroid drugs. Source of these receptors: a female donor with Graves disease.

The V gene is TRBV6-1, the J gene TRBJ2-2; no reliable D call. The germline CDR1 and CDR2 sequences are MNHNS and SASEGT. V dropped 6 bases and J dropped 1 base, with 15 bases sitting between them. This CDR3 has 16 residues. The CDR3 sequence: CASSWRGTLNTGELFF. In DNA, the CDR3 is TGTGCCAGCAGCTGGAGAGGTACACTGAACACCGGGGAGCTGTTTTTT.

A few counts support this clonotype. The chain recombines TRBV6-5 with TRBJ2-7; 13 nucleotides align to TRBD2. Trimming at V came to 4 bases and at J to 6 bases, leaving 9 bases not matched to a gene. The CDR3 loop spans 16 amino acids. The germline gives CDR1 MNHEY, CDR2 SVGAGI. The chain's CDR3 is CASSFHRTSGSFEQYF. CDR3 nucleotide sequence: TGTGCCAGCAGTTTCCACCGGACTAGCGGGAGTTTCGAGCAGTACTTC.

Many counts were recorded for this clonotype. The chain uses TRBV28 and TRBJ1-1; 8 bases align to TRBD1. The germline CDR1 and CDR2 sequences are MDHEN and SYDVKM. V lost 5 bases, J lost 0 bases, and 2 bases stayed unmatched. The CDR3 loop spans 14 amino acids. The CDR3 region has the DNA TGTGCCAGCAGTCTCAGGGGGCTGAACACTGAAGCTTTCTTT. This translates into CASSLRGLNTEAFF.

The V call is TRBV12-3 or TRBV12-4, the J call TRBJ2-1; no firm D call. The CDR3 has 16 residues. Trimming cost V 1 base and J 6 bases, with 16 bases left between them. CDR3 amino acids: CASSLDSLTISNEQFF. CDR3 in DNA: TGTGCCAGCAGTTTAGACAGTTTAACAATCTCCAATGAGCAGTTCTTC.

CDR3 in DNA: TGCAGCGTCTATTCTAGATCGGGCGAGCAGTACTTC. Translated, it gives CSVYSRSGEQYF. The chain employs TRBV29-1 and TRBJ2-7; no firm D call. The CDR3 is made up of 12 amino acids. Germline CDR1 and CDR2: SQVTM and ANQGSEA. Trimming removed 6 bases at V and 6 bases at J, with 15 bases between.

This clonotype was seen many times. In DNA form, the CDR3 reads TGTGCCATCAGTGAACGACTAGCGGGAGTAGGGTACGAGCAGTACTTC. It translates to CAISERLAGVGYEQYF. The rearrangement links TRBV10-3 to TRBJ2-7, with 12 bases fitting TRBD2. The CDR3 is 16 amino acids. V dropped 3 bases and J dropped 4; count of bases not matched to a gene: 7. CDR1 and CDR2 (germline): ENHRY, SYGVKD.

A note on this clonotype: A read error is possible here, since a much larger clone lies one base away. The chain is built from TRBV29-1 and TRBJ2-5, with a tentative D call TRBD2 (6 bases). The CDR3 totals 14 residues. The ends were cut back, 6 bases at V and 5 bases at J, with 19 bases in the middle. Germline CDR1 reads SQVTM; CDR2 reads ANQGSEA. CDR3 in amino acids: CSVDGGIVGETQYF. CDR3 coding DNA: TGCAGCGTCGACGGAGGGATTGTGGGGGAGACCCAGTACTTC.

This clonotype has a count of ten or more. The chain carries TRBV7-8 and TRBJ2-5; D may match TRBD1 or TRBD2 (6 bases each). This CDR3 has 14 residues. Germline CDR1 and CDR2: SGHVS and FQNEAQ. The ends were cut back, 5 bases at V and 4 bases at J, with 14 bases in the middle. The CDR3 DNA reads as TGTGCCAGCAGCGCAGGAGGGGGATCAGAGACCCAGTACTTC. It yields the protein CASSAGGGSETQYF.

Of note for this clonotype: Its ends do not fully match the called genes, so a read error is possible. The V call is TRBV12-3 or TRBV12-4, the J call TRBJ2-5, with 14 bases fitting TRBD2. The CDR3 is 15 amino acids. The CDR3 nucleotides read TGTGCTAGCAGCCGAGGACTAGCGGGGGGTGGGGCCCAGTACTTC. Translation gives CASSRGLAGGGAQYF.

This chain links TRBV27 with TRBJ1-5; D is perhaps TRBD1 (6 bases). The V gene lost 6 bases and the J gene lost 3 bases, with 15 bases spanning the gap. CDR3 length equals 15 residues. Germline values: CDR1 MNHEY, CDR2 SMNVEV (reference sequence). The CDR3 region has the DNA TGTGCCAGCAGAACACAGGGCTACGACAATCAGCCCCAGCATTTT. This translates into CASRTQGYDNQPQHF.

This chain joins TRBV15 and TRBJ2-6; D gene unclear. The CDR3 is 16 amino acids. V dropped 0 bases and J dropped 0 bases, with 6 bases sitting between them. Germline V gene data show CDR1 as LNHNV and CDR2 as YYDKDF (reference sequence). This CDR3 is CATSRDFPSGANVLTF. The CDR3 DNA reads TGTGCCACCAGCAGAGATTTCCCCTCTGGGGCCAACGTCCTGACTTTC.

This rearrangement joins TRBV2 to TRBJ1-5, with 7 positions matching TRBD1. Germline trimming cut 6 bases from V and 5 bases from J; bases unmatched to any gene: 4. Germline V gives CDR1 SNHLY, CDR2 FYNNEI. The CDR3 has 13 residues. CDR3 sequence: CASRGTDYQPQHF. The CDR3 nucleotides are TGTGCCAGCAGAGGGACAGATTATCAGCCCCAGCATTTT.

This clonotype was seen only a few times. One end of the junction varies from germline; a read error may be responsible. This sequence joins TRBV7-2 and TRBJ2-7; D ambiguous. Per the germline V gene, CDR1 is SGHTA and CDR2 is FQGNSA. This CDR3 comprises 17 residues. As DNA, the CDR3 is TGTGCCAACAGCTTCAGTCCAGGAACGCGGACGGAGTACGAGCAGTACTTC. Protein product: CANSFSPGTRTEYEQYF.

This clonotype appeared a few times. The chain joins TRBV6-2 or TRBV6-3 to TRBJ1-5; TRBD1 might be the D (6 bases). The CDR3 consists of 15 residues. Trimming removed 0 bases from V and 7 bases from J, with 13 bases in between. Germline V lookup: CDR1 MNHEY, CDR2 SVGEGT. The CDR3 here is CASSYSIGGNQPQHF. The DNA of the CDR3 is TGTGCCAGCAGTTACTCTATAGGGGGTAACCAGCCCCAGCATTTT.